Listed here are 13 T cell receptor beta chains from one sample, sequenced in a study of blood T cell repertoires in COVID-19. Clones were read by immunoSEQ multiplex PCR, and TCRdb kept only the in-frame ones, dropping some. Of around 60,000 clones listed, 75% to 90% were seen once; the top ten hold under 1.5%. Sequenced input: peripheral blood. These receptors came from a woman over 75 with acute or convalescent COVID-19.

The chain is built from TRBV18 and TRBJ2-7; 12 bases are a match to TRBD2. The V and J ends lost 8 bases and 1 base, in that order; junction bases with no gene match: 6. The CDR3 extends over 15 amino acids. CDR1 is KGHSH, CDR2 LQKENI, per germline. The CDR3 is CASGSSGGASYEQYF. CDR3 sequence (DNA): TGTGCCAGCGGGTCTAGCGGGGGGGCTTCCTACGAGCAGTACTTC.

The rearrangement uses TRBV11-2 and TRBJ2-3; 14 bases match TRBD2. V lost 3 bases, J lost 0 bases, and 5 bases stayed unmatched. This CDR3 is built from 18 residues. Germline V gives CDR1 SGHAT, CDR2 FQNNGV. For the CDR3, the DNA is TGTGCCAGCAGCTTCGGACTAGCGGGAGGAACTAGCACAGATACGCAGTATTTT. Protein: CASSFGLAGGTSTDTQYF.

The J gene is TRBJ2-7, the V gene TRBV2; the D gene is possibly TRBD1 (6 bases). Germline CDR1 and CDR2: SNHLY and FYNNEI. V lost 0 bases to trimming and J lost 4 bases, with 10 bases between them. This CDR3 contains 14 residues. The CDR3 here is CASSEALQGYEQYF. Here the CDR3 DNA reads TGTGCCAGCAGTGAAGCACTACAGGGATACGAGCAGTACTTC.

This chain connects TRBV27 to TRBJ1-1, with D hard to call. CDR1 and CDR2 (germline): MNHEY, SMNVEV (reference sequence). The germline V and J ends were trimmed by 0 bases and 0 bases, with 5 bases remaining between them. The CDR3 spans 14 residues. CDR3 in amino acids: CASSLSRVNTEAFF. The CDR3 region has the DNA TGTGCCAGCAGTTTATCGAGAGTGAACACTGAAGCTTTCTTT.

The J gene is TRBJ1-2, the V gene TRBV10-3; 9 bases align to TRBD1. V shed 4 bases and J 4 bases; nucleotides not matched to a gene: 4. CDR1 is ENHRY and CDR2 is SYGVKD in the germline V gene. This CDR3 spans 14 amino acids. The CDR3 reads CAISGQGVSYGYTF. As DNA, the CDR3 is TGTGCCATCAGTGGACAGGGGGTCTCCTATGGCTACACCTTC.

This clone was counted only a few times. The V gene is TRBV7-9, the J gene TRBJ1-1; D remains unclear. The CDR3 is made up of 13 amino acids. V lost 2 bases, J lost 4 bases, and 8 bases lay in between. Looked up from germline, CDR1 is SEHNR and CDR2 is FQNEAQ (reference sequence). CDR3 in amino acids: CASSLMSLTEAFF. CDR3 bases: TGTGCCAGCAGCTTAATGTCCCTCACTGAAGCTTTCTTT.

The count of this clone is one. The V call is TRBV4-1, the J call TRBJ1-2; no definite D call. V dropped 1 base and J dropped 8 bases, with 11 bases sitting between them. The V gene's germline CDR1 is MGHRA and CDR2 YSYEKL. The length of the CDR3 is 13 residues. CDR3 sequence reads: CASSQGLRAGYTF. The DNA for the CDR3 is TGCGCCAGCAGCCAAGGACTGAGGGCCGGCTACACCTTC.

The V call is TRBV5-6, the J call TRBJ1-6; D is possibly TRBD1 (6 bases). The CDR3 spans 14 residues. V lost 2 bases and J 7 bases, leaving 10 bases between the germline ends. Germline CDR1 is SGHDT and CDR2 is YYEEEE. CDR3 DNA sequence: TGTGCCAGCAGCTTAGGACAGACCAATTCACCCCTCCACTTT. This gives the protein CASSLGQTNSPLHF.

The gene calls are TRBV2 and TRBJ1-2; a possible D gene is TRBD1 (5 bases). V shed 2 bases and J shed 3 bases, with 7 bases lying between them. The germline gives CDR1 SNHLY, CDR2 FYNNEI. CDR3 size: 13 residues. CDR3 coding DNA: TGTGCCAGCAGTGAACAGGGCTACTATGGCTACACCTTC. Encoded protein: CASSEQGYYGYTF.

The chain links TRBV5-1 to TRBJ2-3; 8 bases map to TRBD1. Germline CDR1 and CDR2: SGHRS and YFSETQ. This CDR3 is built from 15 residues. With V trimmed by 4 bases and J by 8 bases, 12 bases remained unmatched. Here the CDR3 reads CASSMNAQGAGTQYF. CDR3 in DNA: TGCGCCAGCAGCATGAATGCGCAGGGGGCGGGTACGCAGTATTTT.

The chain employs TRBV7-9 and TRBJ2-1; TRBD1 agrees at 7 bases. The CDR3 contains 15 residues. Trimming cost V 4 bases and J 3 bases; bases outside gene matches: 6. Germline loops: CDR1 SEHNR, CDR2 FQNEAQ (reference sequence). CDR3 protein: CASSYTGAIYNEQFF. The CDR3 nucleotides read TGTGCCAGCAGCTATACAGGGGCGATCTACAATGAGCAGTTCTTC.

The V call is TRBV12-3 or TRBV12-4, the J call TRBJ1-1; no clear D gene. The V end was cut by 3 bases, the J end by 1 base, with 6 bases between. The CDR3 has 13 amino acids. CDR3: CASSFPRNTEAFF. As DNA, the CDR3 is TGTGCCAGCAGTTTTCCGAGGAACACTGAAGCTTTCTTT.

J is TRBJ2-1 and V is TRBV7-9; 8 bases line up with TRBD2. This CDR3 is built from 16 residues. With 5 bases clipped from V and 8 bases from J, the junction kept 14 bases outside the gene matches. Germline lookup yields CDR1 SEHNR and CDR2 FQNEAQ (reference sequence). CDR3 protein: CASSPWGSGKGDEQFF. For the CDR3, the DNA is TGTGCCAGCAGCCCATGGGGTAGCGGGAAAGGCGATGAGCAGTTCTTC.